This is a list of T cell receptor beta chains from one sample in a study of cytomegalovirus exposure and HLA in healthy donors. The protocol was immunoSEQ multiplex PCR, while the TCRdb copy is restricted to in-frame clones and leaves out a portion. The repertoire holds more than 140,000 clones, with roughly 85% as singletons. Material: PBMCs. The receptor source for this set is a male donor in good health and CMV-seronegative. Each CDR3 is given with its conserved first and last residue.

V	J	CDR3
TRBV7-2	TRBJ2-5	CASSHYGGGGETQYF
TRBV6-5	TRBJ2-2	CASSYATSGGTGELFF
TRBV4-1	TRBJ1-5	CASSPTGQGLSQHF
TRBV27	TRBJ2-7	CASSRGFPYEQYF
TRBV2	TRBJ1-1	CASSNPGNLMNTEAFF
TRBV9	TRBJ1-2	CASSSDRGNYGYTF
TRBV6-1	TRBJ1-2	CASRGWTGNYGYTF
TRBV9	TRBJ2-1	CASSVASGGGYNEQFF
TRBV25-1	TRBJ1-2	CASSEGGNYGYTF
TRBV7-7	TRBJ2-5	CASSVAGVGETQYF
TRBV27	TRBJ2-7	CASRLEGRVTYEQYF
TRBV2	TRBJ1-2	CASKTDPTNYGYTF
TRBV5-1	TRBJ2-7	CASSLGDRGDEQYF
TRBV27	TRBJ1-6	CASSQVRGHSPLHF
TRBV5-6	TRBJ2-7	CASSPRVGVEYF
TRBV25-1	TRBJ1-2	CASSERGGYTF
TRBV18	TRBJ2-1	CASFEETHNYNEQFF
TRBV6-1	TRBJ1-5	CASSEAPSSNQPQHF
TRBV7-2	TRBJ1-1	CASSTRMNTEAFF
TRBV6-4	TRBJ1-2	CASSAEGANYGYTF
TRBV19	TRBJ1-2	CASSPLVGGRSYGYTF
TRBV29-1	TRBJ1-3	CSVAHRGRNTIYF
TRBV11-3	TRBJ2-1	CASSLAGGIYNEQFF
TRBV11-2	TRBJ2-7	CASSPDRAEQYF
TRBV27	TRBJ1-6	CAGSLSRTLPLHF
TRBV4-3	TRBJ1-2	CASSQRTPSYGYTF
TRBV18	-	CASSPTSGGSYEQYF
TRBV2	TRBJ2-5	CASCGGLADQETQYF
TRBV11-1	TRBJ2-7	CASSLNTGGHEQYF
TRBV19	TRBJ2-7	CASRDGQEPYEQYF
TRBV7-2	TRBJ1-2	CASSLGQGTSGYTF
TRBV6-5	TRBJ1-1	CASSYRGLNTEAFF
TRBV19	TRBJ1-2	CASSPPGRTNYGYTF
TRBV4-1	TRBJ2-3	CASSPRDRGSTDTQYF
TRBV7-6	TRBJ2-1	CASSLAGTYNEQFF
TRBV30	TRBJ1-2	CAWRVPGQTFYGYTF
TRBV30	TRBJ2-7	CAWNRQPEHYEQYF
TRBV14	TRBJ2-1	CASSTTGTGGGEQFF
TRBV15	TRBJ2-2	CATSRDRGQGGYTGELFF
TRBV5-6	TRBJ1-2	CASSWRTARVDYGYTF
TRBV30	TRBJ2-7	CAWSVDGRGPSYEQYF
TRBV19	TRBJ2-3	CASSIGTSGTDTQYF
TRBV4-3	TRBJ2-1	CASSQMTTSGGYNEQFF
TRBV5-1	TRBJ1-2	CASSQRAEKTNYGYTF
TRBV18	TRBJ1-3	CASSDNRGLGNTIYF
TRBV7-2	TRBJ2-3	CASSLGATSGGAADTQYF
TRBV18	TRBJ1-1	CASSPYSFVYSGTEAFF
TRBV9	TRBJ1-3	CAFWDRGNTIYF
TRBV6-4	TRBJ2-3	CASSNRDCGPDTQYF
TRBV5-1	TRBJ2-2	CASSFRGGAPTGELFF
TRBV10-3	TRBJ1-2	CAIPGTGSDYGYTF
TRBV12-2	TRBJ1-6	CASRFMGRRSPLHF
TRBV4-3	TRBJ2-1	CASSQAAYGEQFF
TRBV29-1	TRBJ2-1	CSVDGQGGNEQFF
TRBV7-9	TRBJ2-7	CASSRPSGGPYGEQYF
TRBV19	TRBJ1-2	CASSSSEGGKFYGYTF
TRBV7-3	TRBJ1-1	CASSPYRGTEAFF
TRBV11-3	TRBJ1-1	CASSLEAGTGIMNTEAFF
TRBV5-1	TRBJ2-6	CASSLGSGSNVLTF